This paragraph reports one T cell receptor (beta chain). The target of this receptor is not known. No quality values exist for individual bases; no much larger clone is one base distant. Its CDR3 holds 16 amino acids, cysteine through phenylalanine. Of the read, only the CDR3 DNA is kept; its 48 bases are in frame from base 1. Cut back by 1 base and 0 bases, the V and J ends lie 12 bases apart. According to the germline V gene, CDR1 reads SGHVS and CDR2 reads FQNEAQ. The sample is drawn from a study of shared clonotypes between healthy human individuals (dated by TCRdb to the early 2020s). For the wider study: The cohort included three men and a couple of women between 18 and 49 years of age. The study deeply sequenced blood TCR repertoires of five healthy adults to estimate repertoire size and the extent of clonotype sharing between individuals. Leukapheresis yielded between about 0.8 and 8.9 billion PBMCs per donor. To increase sequencing depth and limit assay-specific biases, TCR repertoire library preparation and sequencing were carried out by different laboratories using diverse techniques. For each donor, CD4 naive and CD4 memory were each given three plates, CD8 naive was given two plates, and CD8 memory was given one plate. Points the paper makes about the study in general: Sampling was restricted to blood, and TCR repertoires in tissues likely differ from the TCR repertoires found in blood. Even with the large sequencing depth, rarefaction of the sorted-subset datasets indicated that sequencing was incomplete. The small number of donors limited the genetic and exposure-history diversity represented. Pairwise subsampling led to the expectation that sequencing depth would affect the degree of clonotype sharing among donors. Across a few donors, approximately 4.9% of naive CD4, roughly 3.5% of naive CD8, 2.3% of memory CD4, and approximately 0.4% of memory CD8 clonotypes were shared. Compared with non-shared clonotypes, clonotypes shared by all four sorted-subset donors had higher generation probabilities. Larger estimated clonotype richness was generally found for naive subsets than for memory subsets.

TCR CDR3 regions were amplified from genomic DNA by multiplex PCR using the deep immunoSEQ assay. Extracted genomic DNA from each cell subset was spread evenly across all wells of several immunoSEQ 96-well plates, with each plate serving as a replicate. Each replicate PCR for sorted subsets received about 180 ng genomic DNA, equal to around 32,000 T cell genomes. Purified libraries were quantified with a Qubit 3.0 fluorometer, sized on a Bioanalyzer 2100, and re-quantified with the KAPA Library Quantification kit. A separate single-read 150-cycle Illumina NextSeq 550 flow cell was used to sequence each immunoSEQ 96-well plate. On the study's bioinformatics: The immunoSEQ output contained only junctional sequences without quality scores, so filtering could not match that applied to full-length reads. Sequences were annotated with PyIR, a Python wrapper for IgBLAST v1.9, using IMGT germline references to assign V/J genes and CDR3. Reads with weak V/J assignments (E-value above 1e-6), missing CDR3, stop codons, out-of-frame junctions, or ambiguous translated residues were removed. V3J clonotypes were defined as sequences sharing an identical inferred V gene, J gene, and CDR3 amino acid sequence. Percentage overlap between repertoires was calculated by dividing the number of shared unique clonotypes by the size of the smaller repertoire. RTK rarefaction, the Chao1 estimator, and Recon v2.1 estimates of unobserved clonotypes were used to assess repertoire richness. Generation probabilities were computed with OLGA for all TCRbeta clonotypes obtained by the gDNA method from a handful of donors. TCRdb carries this immuneACCESS record with in-frame sequences only. Its versions omit some clonotypes, under half of them owing to an unresolved V gene in the studies checked, with the rest unexplained. V, J and clone size were drawn from that table, and D and trimming were deduced from the DNA. The table for this sample lists some 1,900,000 clones; about 94% of them were counted only once. The top ten clones comprise roughly 1% of the sample.

For the CD8 naive samples, CD45RO-negative cells were positively selected for CCR7, yielding a CD45RA+CCR7+ population from which TemRA cells were excluded. Healthy HIV-negative adults with no recently reported acute infections or vaccinations were included as donors. Only Caucasian adults living in Nashville, Tennessee, USA were represented among the donors. Blood was obtained by leukapheresis, after which PBMCs were separated by Ficoll-Histopaque density gradient centrifugation and cryopreserved in liquid nitrogen vapor phase. Purity and quantity of every magnetically sorted T cell population were checked by analytical flow cytometry. Genomic DNA was isolated from every sorted fraction and measured by UV absorbance on a Nanodrop 2000c.

The clonotype comes from a man younger than 35 in good health. The sequencing input was naive CD8+ T cells sorted from blood. The sample's cell subset or site label, in plain terms: CD45RA+CCR7+. This chain is built from TRBV7-8 and TRBJ1-1; no D segment can be confidently identified. The DNA is as follows: TGTGCCAGCAGCTTAGTTCCGCAAGGCATGAACACTGAAGCTTTCTTT. It encodes CASSLVPQGMNTEAFF.